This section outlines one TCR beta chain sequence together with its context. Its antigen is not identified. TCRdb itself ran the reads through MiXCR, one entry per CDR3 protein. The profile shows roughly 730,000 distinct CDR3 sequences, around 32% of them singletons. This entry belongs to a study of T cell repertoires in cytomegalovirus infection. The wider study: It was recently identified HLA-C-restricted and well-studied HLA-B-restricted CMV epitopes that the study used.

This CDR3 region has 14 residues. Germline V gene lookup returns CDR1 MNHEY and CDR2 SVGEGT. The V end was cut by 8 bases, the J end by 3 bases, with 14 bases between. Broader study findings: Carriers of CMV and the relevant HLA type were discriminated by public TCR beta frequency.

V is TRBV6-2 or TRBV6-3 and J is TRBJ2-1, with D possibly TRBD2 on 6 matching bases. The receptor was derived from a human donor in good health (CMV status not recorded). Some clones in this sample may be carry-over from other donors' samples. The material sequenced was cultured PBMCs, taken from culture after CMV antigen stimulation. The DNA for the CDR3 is TGTGCCAGCGGGAGGTTGGGGGACTACAATGAGCAGTTCTTC. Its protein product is CASGRLGDYNEQFF.